This T cell receptor (beta chain) was recovered during a study of T cell changes during pregnancy in multiple sclerosis. Trimming cost V 7 bases and J 1 base, with 16 bases left between them. This CDR3 has 15 residues. Germline CDR1 and CDR2: MNHEY and SVGAGI. This table comes from immunoSEQ multiplex PCR, and its TCRdb copy is limited to in-frame clones, with some not included. The sample lists tens of thousands of clones; roughly 90% were seen once. This chain uses TRBV6-5 with TRBJ1-1, with D perhaps TRBD1 (5 bases). The material sequenced was peripheral blood, taken in the first trimester of pregnancy. This receptor was obtained from a female donor in good health, enrolled as a control in a pregnancy study. The DNA for the CDR3 is TGTGCCAGCAAGGGGCTACAGGCCAAGAACACTGAAGCTTTCTTT. This sequence encodes CASKGLQAKNTEAFF.